These 14 T cell receptor beta chains share one sample of origin, sequenced in a study of blood T cells in healthy people across ages. The authors ran a second PCR of about 6 to 11 cycles using a sample-barcoded 5' primer and a J-beta primer mix. In TCRdb, the 5' RACE reads were re-called with MiXCR into one record per CDR3 protein. The sample has hundreds of thousands of distinct CDR3 sequences; 20% to 25% are singletons. The sequenced material came from blood. Receptors were obtained from a man between 65 and 85 years old in good health.

The rearrangement joins TRBV11-2 to TRBJ2-2, with D tentatively TRBD2 (5 bases). With 7 bases removed from V and 1 base from J, the gap between germline ends came to 16 bases. The CDR3 loop spans 16 amino acids. Germline V CDR1 and CDR2: SGHAT, FQNNGV. In DNA form, the CDR3 reads TGTGCCAGCACCTCCCGGGGTGCTGAGAACACCGGGGAGCTGTTTTTT. Translated: CASTSRGAENTGELFF. Full variable domain (missing parts from reference TRBV11-2 and TRBJ2-2): EAGVAQSPRYKIIEKRQSVAFWCNPISGHATLYWYQQILGQGPKLLIQFQNNGVVDDSQLPKDRFSAERLKGVDSTLKIQPAKLEDSAVYLCASTSRGAENTGELFFGEGSRLTVL.

CDR3 sequence: CASSLAVGQSYNEQFF. The CDR3 DNA is TGCGCCAGCAGCTTGGCGGTAGGACAGTCCTACAATGAGCAGTTCTTC. The chain joins TRBV5-1 to TRBJ2-1; tentatively, D is TRBD1 (6 bases). Germline V gene sequence: CDR1 SGHRS, CDR2 YFSETQ. The V gene lost 0 bases and the J gene lost 1 base, with 11 bases spanning the gap. The CDR3 runs 16 residues.

This clonotype was counted between two and nine times. The rearrangement joins TRBV28 to TRBJ1-2; the match to TRBD1 covers 10 bases. Germline V gene data show CDR1 as MDHEN and CDR2 as SYDVKM. CDR3 length: 15 amino acids. J gave up 5 bases and V 6 bases, and 9 bases lay outside the gene matches. CDR3: CASRTSGTGAYGYTF. For the CDR3, the DNA is TGTGCCAGCAGAACAAGCGGGACAGGGGCGTATGGCTACACCTTC.

The V and J genes are TRBV6-6 and TRBJ2-7; no clear D. The germline gives CDR1 MNHNY, CDR2 SVGAGI (reference sequence). Trimming stripped 6 bases from V and 2 bases from J, with 11 bases between. The CDR3 length is 13 residues. In DNA form, the CDR3 reads TGTGCCAGCAGGGTCGGCAGTACCTACGAGCAGTACTTC. Translating it yields CASRVGSTYEQYF.

The chain couples TRBV5-1 to TRBJ1-2; tentative D call: TRBD1 (6 bases). Germline V CDR1 and CDR2: SGHRS, YFSETQ. This CDR3 region has 14 residues. The germline V and J ends were trimmed by 1 base and 2 bases, with 9 bases remaining between them. The CDR3 sequence: CASSLNRVNYGYTF. The CDR3 DNA reads as TGCGCCAGCAGCTTGAACAGGGTGAACTATGGCTACACCTTC. Based on the CDR3 plus reference TRBV5-1 and TRBJ1-2, the full variable domain is KAGVTQTPRYLIKTRGQQVTLSCSPISGHRSVSWYQQTPGQGLQFLFEYFSETQRNKGNFPGRFSGRQFSNSRSEMNVSTLELGDSALYLCASSLNRVNYGYTFGSGTRLTVV.

The V and J genes are TRBV2 and TRBJ1-2, with TRBD1 identical over 9 bases. Germline V CDR1 and CDR2: SNHLY, FYNNEI. V dropped 4 bases and J dropped 1; count of bases not matched to a gene: 1. The CDR3 totals 14 residues. The CDR3 is CASSVDRGNYGYTF. Here the CDR3 DNA reads TGTGCCAGCAGTGTGGACAGGGGTAACTATGGCTACACCTTC.

This clonotype has only a few counts. This sequence joins TRBV29-1 and TRBJ2-3; TRBD2 matches 14 bases. This CDR3 is built from 17 residues. The germline CDR1 and CDR2 sequences are SQVTM and ANQGSEA. With 7 bases clipped from V and 1 base from J, the junction kept 10 bases outside the gene matches. The CDR3 nucleotides are TGCAGCGCTGGTGGGACTAGCGGGAGAGGGGGCACAGATACGCAGTATTTT. This sequence encodes CSAGGTSGRGGTDTQYF.

The sample holds a few counts of this clonotype. This chain links TRBV12-3 or TRBV12-4 with TRBJ1-4; 7 nucleotides align to TRBD1. V was pared by 2 bases and J by 7 bases, with 7 bases of the junction left unmatched. This CDR3 is 15 amino acids long. The CDR3 region is CASSLRQGSSEKLFF. CDR3 DNA sequence: TGTGCCAGCAGTTTACGACAGGGTTCGAGTGAAAAACTGTTTTTT.

This clonotype was counted a few times. The chain employs TRBV20-1 and TRBJ1-4, with D uncertain. The CDR3 length is 11 residues. Germline CDR1 DFQATT, CDR2 SNEGSKA (reference sequence). Trimming removed 8 bases at V and 5 bases at J, with 9 bases between. CDR3 region: CSPRLNEKLFF. Here the CDR3 DNA reads TGCAGTCCCAGGCTGAATGAAAAACTGTTTTTT.

The chain uses TRBV5-1 and TRBJ1-2, with D perhaps TRBD1 (6 bases). Trimming stripped 7 bases from V and 6 bases from J, with 19 bases between. The CDR3 runs to 14 residues. In germline, CDR1 is SGHRS, CDR2 YFSETQ. CDR3 residues: CASQRGGFSDGYTF. Written as DNA, the CDR3 is TGCGCCAGCCAACGAGGGGGTTTTAGTGATGGCTACACCTTC.

The rearrangement uses TRBV28 and TRBJ2-7; perhaps D is TRBD1 or TRBD2 (5 bases each). Germline V gene data show CDR1 as MDHEN and CDR2 as SYDVKM. The CDR3 has 16 residues. The germline V and J ends were trimmed by 1 base and 6 bases, with 19 bases remaining between them. The CDR3 sequence is CASSLFRDGFRVEQYF. CDR3 in DNA: TGTGCCAGCAGTTTATTCCGGGACGGATTTCGCGTCGAGCAGTACTTC.

The chain is built from TRBV21-1 and TRBJ2-7. TRBV21-1 is classified as a pseudogene. This CDR3 is built from 13 residues. CDR3 sequence: CASSKERSYEQYV. The CDR3 nucleotides read TGTGCCAGCAGCAAGGAGCGGTCCTACGAGCAGTACGTC.

This clonotype has at least ten counts. V usage is TRBV5-6 and J usage is TRBJ1-2, with 7 nucleotides matching TRBD1. CDR3 length: 14 amino acids. The trim removed 6 bases at V and 1 base at J, leaving 6 bases unmatched. Germline-derived CDR1 and CDR2 are SGHDT and YYEEEE. CDR3 bases: TGTGCCAGCACCCGGGACAGCCGTAACTATGGCTACACCTTC. Translating it yields CASTRDSRNYGYTF. Drawing the rest from reference TRBV5-6 and TRBJ1-2, the complete variable domain is DAGVTQSPTHLIKTRGQQVTLRCSPKSGHDTVSWYQQALGQGPQFIFQYYEEEERQRGNFPDRFSGHQFPNYSSELNVNALLLGDSALYLCASTRDSRNYGYTFGSGTRLTVV.

Concerning this clonotype itself: With a much larger clone just one base away, this may be a read error. The chain combines TRBV6-6 with TRBJ2-5, with TRBD2 as a possible D gene (6 bases). Judging by the DNA end, TRBJ2-1 fits better; the J call may be wrong. This CDR3 comprises 14 residues. Germline CDR1 MNHNY, CDR2 SVGAGI (reference sequence). DNA for the CDR3: TGTGCCAGCAGTCGGGGACTGGCGAGCAATGAGCAGTTCTTC. This translates into CASSRGLASNEQFF.